Here is one T cell receptor (beta chain) with its context. Its antigen is unidentified. The sample belongs to a study of vaccination and CD4 T cells after COVID-19. Oncomine TCR Beta short-read sequencing was applied to DNA from cultured CD4+ T cells. TCRdb recomputed calls from the PCR reads with MiXCR, one row per CDR3 protein. Here the sample spans about 21,000 distinct CDR3 sequences, 67% being singletons. V lost 1 base, J lost 10 bases, and 6 bases stayed unmatched. The CDR3 spans 14 residues. The germline V gene has CDR1 SGHTA and CDR2 FQGNSA. Treatment indicated: roughly 11-day PBMC culture with coronavirus spike peptide pools or control peptides (ViraFEST assay).

The sequence was obtained from a human donor who had recovered from COVID-19. The chain recombines TRBV7-2 with TRBJ2-1; TRBD2 agrees at 8 bases. The sequenced material came from CD4+ T cells from blood, cultured in vitro. The CDR3 reads CASSLGTSLREQFF. The CDR3 DNA follows: TGTGCCAGCAGCTTAGGGACTAGCCTGAGGGAGCAGTTCTTC.